The rows below give T cell receptor beta chains drawn from one sample of a study of blood T cell repertoires in COVID-19. Sequencing used immunoSEQ multiplex PCR; TCRdb keeps in-frame clones, though not all of them. The sample records about 250,000 clones, 88% being singletons. Sequences were obtained from peripheral blood. The receptors were sampled from a woman in her thirties with COVID-19, enrolled during active disease. CDR3s include the opening cysteine and the closing phenylalanine or tryptophan. The D gene is left open where the match is weak. A clone size is listed for some rows: how often the clone was seen (once, few, many), or a class if it is expanded.

>.|TRBV18|TRBJ1-1|.
CASSPSLQFNTEAFF
TGTGCCAGCTCACCAAGTTTACAGTTTAACACTGAAGCTTTCTTT
>TRBD2|TRBV5-4|TRBJ2-1|.
CASSRTRVNEQFF
TGTGCCAGCAGCCGGACTAGGGTGAATGAGCAGTTCTTC
>.|TRBV4-3|TRBJ2-2|.
CASSHTTNTGELFF
TGCGCCAGCAGCCACACAACGAACACCGGGGAGCTGTTTTTT
>TRBD2|TRBV10-3|TRBJ2-3|.
CAIRGTSSLGADTQYF
TGTGCCATCCGAGGGACTAGTTCCCTTGGAGCAGATACGCAGTATTTT
>.|TRBV28|TRBJ2-3|.
CASSLSQGSTDTQYF
TGTGCCAGCAGTTTGAGTCAGGGGAGCACAGATACGCAGTATTTT
>.|TRBV24-1|TRBJ2-1|few
CATSAFRDNEQFF
TGTGCCACCAGTGCGTTCAGGGACAATGAGCAGTTCTTC
>TRBD1|TRBV10-1|TRBJ2-2|.
CASDRSGQVVTGELFF
TGCGCCAGCGACCGGTCGGGACAGGTGGTCACCGGGGAGCTGTTTTTT
>.|TRBV6-6|TRBJ1-1|once
CASRTSLGLNTEAFF
TGTGCCAGCCGGACTTCCCTGGGTCTGAACACTGAAGCTTTCTTT
>TRBD1|TRBV2|TRBJ1-6|.
CASSEGQGAFVTLHF
TGTGCCAGCAGCGAGGGACAGGGGGCCTTCGTAACCCTCCACTTT
>TRBD2|TRBV10-3|TRBJ2-3|.
CATRQITARSGMDTQYF
TGTGCCACCCGACAAATTACGGCACGGAGCGGGATGGATACGCAGTATTTT
>.|TRBV15|TRBJ2-7|.
CATSGRYEQYF
TGTGCCACCAGCGGGCGTTACGAGCAGTACTTC
>TRBD2|TRBV13|TRBJ2-1|.
CASSREQRGYNEQFF
TGTGCCAGCAGCCGGGAACAGCGGGGCTACAATGAGCAGTTCTTC
>TRBD2|TRBV5-4|TRBJ2-3|.
CASSRGRAGDTQYF
TGTGCCAGCAGTCGCGGGAGGGCCGGAGATACGCAGTATTTT
>TRBD2|TRBV4-1|TRBJ2-1|.
CASSQAALGRAFIDEQFF
TGCGCCAGCAGCCAAGCAGCTTTGGGGAGGGCCTTTATCGATGAGCAGTTCTTC